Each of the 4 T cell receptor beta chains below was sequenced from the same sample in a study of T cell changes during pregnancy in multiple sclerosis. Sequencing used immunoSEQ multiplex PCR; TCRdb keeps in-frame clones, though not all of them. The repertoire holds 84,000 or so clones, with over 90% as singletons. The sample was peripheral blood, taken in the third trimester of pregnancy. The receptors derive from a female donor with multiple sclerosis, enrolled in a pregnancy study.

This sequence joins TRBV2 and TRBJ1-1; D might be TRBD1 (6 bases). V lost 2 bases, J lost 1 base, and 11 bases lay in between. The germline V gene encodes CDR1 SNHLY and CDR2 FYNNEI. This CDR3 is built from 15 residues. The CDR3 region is CASSETRGPNTEAFF. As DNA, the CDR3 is TGTGCCAGCAGTGAAACCAGGGGTCCGAACACTGAAGCTTTCTTT.

CDR3 in amino acids: CASSPLSSYNEQFF. CDR3 nucleotide sequence: TGTGCCAGCAGCCCTTTGAGCTCCTACAATGAGCAGTTCTTC. This chain connects TRBV9 to TRBJ2-1; D unresolved. The V end was cut by 4 bases, the J end by 0 bases, with 8 bases between. The CDR3 length is 14 residues. Germline CDR1 and CDR2: SGDLS and YYNGEE.

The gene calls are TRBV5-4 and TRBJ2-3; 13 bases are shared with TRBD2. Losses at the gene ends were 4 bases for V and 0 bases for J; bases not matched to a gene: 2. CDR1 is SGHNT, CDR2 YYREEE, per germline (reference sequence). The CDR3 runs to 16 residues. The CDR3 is CASSKGLAGSTDTQYF. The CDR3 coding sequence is TGTGCCAGCAGCAAGGGACTAGCGGGAAGCACAGATACGCAGTATTTT. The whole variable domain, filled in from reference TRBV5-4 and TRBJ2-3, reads ETGVTQSPTHLIKTRGQQVTLRCSSQSGHNTVSWYQQALGQGPQFIFQYYREEENGRGNFPPRFSGLQFPNYSSELNVNALELDDSALYLCASSKGLAGSTDTQYFGPGTRLTVL.

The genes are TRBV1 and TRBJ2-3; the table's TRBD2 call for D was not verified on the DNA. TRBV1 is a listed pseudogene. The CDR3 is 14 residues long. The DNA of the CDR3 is TGCACCAGCAGGCACGGGACTCCCCTGCTTACGCAGTATTTT. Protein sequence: CTSRHGTPLLTQYF.